The 9 T cell receptor beta chains given below trace back to one sample, sequenced in a study of blood T cell repertoires in COVID-19. The data were produced by immunoSEQ multiplex PCR, yet TCRdb's version contains in-frame clones alone and is incomplete. The table lists 30,000 to 35,000 clones, around 77% of them singletons. The source material was peripheral blood. These receptors were collected from a human donor in a cohort sampled during active COVID-19.

The rearrangement links TRBV30 to TRBJ1-6; D unresolved. V was cut by 5 bases and J by 8 bases, with 13 bases left in between. CDR1 is GTSNPN, CDR2 SVGIG, per germline (reference sequence). CDR3 length: 13 residues. The CDR3 bases are TGTGCCTGGGCAGGACTTGCCGATTCACCCCTCCACTTT. Its translation: CAWAGLADSPLHF. The entire variable domain, with the rest obtained from reference TRBV30 and TRBJ1-6, is as follows: SQTIHQWPATLVQPVGSPLSLECTVEGTSNPNLYWYRQAAGRGLQLLFYSVGIGQISSEVPQNLSASRPQDRQFILSSKKLLLSDSGFYLCAWAGLADSPLHFGNGTRLTVT.

This clone appeared once. The rearrangement uses TRBV5-1 and TRBJ2-1, with D perhaps matching TRBD1 (5 bases). Germline V CDR1 and CDR2: SGHRS, YFSETQ. Between the trimmed V and J ends, which lost 4 bases and 1 base, there was a span of 18 bases. This CDR3 region has 17 residues. The CDR3 loop is CASSPGVGRSSYNEQFF. For the CDR3, the DNA is TGCGCCAGCAGCCCCGGAGTGGGGCGCTCTTCCTACAATGAGCAGTTCTTC.

The genes are TRBV5-1 and TRBJ2-7; 8 bases line up with TRBD1. J gave up 6 bases and V 4 bases, and 9 bases lay outside the gene matches. The CDR3 sequence is 14 residues long. CDR1 SGHRS and CDR2 YFSETQ come from the germline V gene. The CDR3 region has the DNA TGCGCCAGCAGCCTAGGGACAGGTCCGGGCGAGCAGTACTTC. Its translation: CASSLGTGPGEQYF. Combining the CDR3 with reference TRBV5-1 and TRBJ2-7 gives the whole variable domain KAGVTQTPRYLIKTRGQQVTLSCSPISGHRSVSWYQQTPGQGLQFLFEYFSETQRNKGNFPGRFSGRQFSNSRSEMNVSTLELGDSALYLCASSLGTGPGEQYFGPGTRLTVT.

The rearrangement uses TRBV19 and TRBJ2-3; 8 nucleotides match TRBD2. This CDR3 comprises 18 residues. Trimming at V came to 3 bases and at J to 4 bases, leaving 15 bases not matched to a gene. Germline CDR1 and CDR2: LNHDA and SQIVND (reference sequence). In DNA, the CDR3 is TGTGCCAGTAGTATCTCTAAAGGGACTAGATTAGTCTCAGATACGCAGTATTTT. Its translation: CASSISKGTRLVSDTQYF.

V usage is TRBV24-1 and J usage is TRBJ2-1; 9 bases are shared with TRBD1. The CDR3 is made up of 16 amino acids. Germline V CDR1 and CDR2: KGHDR, SFDVKD. Trimming removed 1 base from V and 5 bases from J; junction bases left unmatched: 5. The CDR3 sequence is CATSDFRTGDHNEQFF. The DNA of the CDR3 is TGTGCCACCAGTGATTTTAGGACAGGGGACCACAATGAGCAGTTCTTC.

The chain couples TRBV19 to TRBJ2-2; TRBD2 is a possible D gene (5 bases). The V gene lost 9 bases and the J gene lost 2 bases, with 16 bases spanning the gap. The germline V gene has CDR1 LNHDA and CDR2 SQIVND (reference sequence). The CDR3 covers 15 residues. The CDR3 here is CASTAGKFNTGELFF. The CDR3 nucleotides read TGTGCCAGCACTGCCGGGAAATTTAACACCGGGGAGCTGTTTTTT.

The rearrangement uses TRBV6-5 and TRBJ1-5, with 7 bases matching TRBD1. There are 14 residues in the CDR3. CDR1 and CDR2 (germline): MNHEY, SVGAGI. V lost 8 bases, J lost 4 bases, and 8 bases stayed unmatched. The CDR3 reads CASLRGQANQPQHF. The CDR3 DNA is TGTGCCAGCCTAAGAGGACAGGCGAATCAGCCCCAGCATTTT.

V is TRBV2 and J is TRBJ2-1; 10 nucleotides align to TRBD1. Germline-derived CDR1 and CDR2 are SNHLY and FYNNEI. CDR3 length: 15 residues. The junction had 10 bases not matched to a gene; V was cut back by 5 bases and J by 9 bases. The CDR3 sequence: CASSFLGQGIGEQFF. In DNA form, the CDR3 reads TGTGCCAGCAGTTTCTTGGGACAGGGGATTGGTGAGCAGTTCTTC.

The chain links TRBV19 to TRBJ1-6, with TRBD1 identical over 8 bases. With 6 bases clipped from V and 7 bases from J, the junction kept 5 bases outside the gene matches. CDR1 and CDR2 from the germline V gene are LNHDA and SQIVND (reference sequence). This CDR3 contains 14 residues. In DNA, the CDR3 is TGTGCCAGTAGCCTACGACAGGGGAATTCACCCCTCCACTTT. It encodes CASSLRQGNSPLHF.